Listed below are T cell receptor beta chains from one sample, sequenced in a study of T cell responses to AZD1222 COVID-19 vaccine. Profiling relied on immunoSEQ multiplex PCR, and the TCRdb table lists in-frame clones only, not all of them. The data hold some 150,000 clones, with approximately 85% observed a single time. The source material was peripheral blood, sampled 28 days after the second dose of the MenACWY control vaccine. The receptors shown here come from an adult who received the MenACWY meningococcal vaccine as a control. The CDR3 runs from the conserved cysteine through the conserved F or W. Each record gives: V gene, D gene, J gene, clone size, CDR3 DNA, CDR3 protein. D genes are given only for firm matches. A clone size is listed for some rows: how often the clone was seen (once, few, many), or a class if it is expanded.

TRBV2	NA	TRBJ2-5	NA	TGTGCCAGTAAAGCACTAGTTACGGAAGAGACCCAGTACTTC	CASKALVTEETQYF
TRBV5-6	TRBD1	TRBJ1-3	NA	TGTGCCAGCAGCAGCCCCCGAGACAGGGGCACCATATATTTT	CASSSPRDRGTIYF
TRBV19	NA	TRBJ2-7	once	TGTGCCAGTAGTTTCGGGTACGAGCAGTACTTC	CASSFGYEQYF
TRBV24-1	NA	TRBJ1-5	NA	TGTGCCACCAGTCCAGGGAGGTTCGGCAATCAGCCCCAGCATTTT	CATSPGRFGNQPQHF
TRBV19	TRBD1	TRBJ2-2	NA	TGTGCCAGTAGGAAAGACAGGGTAATCTCCGGGGAGCTGTTTTTT	CASRKDRVISGELFF
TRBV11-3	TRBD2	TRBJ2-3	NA	TGTGCCAGCAGCTCCCCCACACTAGCGGGGGTGACAGATACGCAGTATTTT	CASSSPTLAGVTDTQYF
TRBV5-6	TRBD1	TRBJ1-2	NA	TGTGCCAGCAGCTCAGGATGGACAGGGGCGCACTATGGCTACACCTTC	CASSSGWTGAHYGYTF
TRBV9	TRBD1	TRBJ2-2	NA	TGTGCCAGCAGCGCGATACCGGGACAGGCTTACACCGGGGAGCTGTTTTTT	CASSAIPGQAYTGELFF
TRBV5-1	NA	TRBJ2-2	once	TGCGCCAGCAGTCGGGGGGCTGAAACCGGGGAGCTGTTTTTT	CASSRGAETGELFF
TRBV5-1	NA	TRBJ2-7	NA	TGCGCCAGCAGCTGGGGGGCGGGGACTGACGAGCAGTACTTC	CASSWGAGTDEQYF
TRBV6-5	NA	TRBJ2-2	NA	TGTGCCAGCAGTTACTTAGACACCTTCCCCACCGGGGAGCTGTTTTTT	CASSYLDTFPTGELFF
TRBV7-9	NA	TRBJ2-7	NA	TGTGCCAGCAGCTCCAACAGGGTAGAGCAGTACTTC	CASSSNRVEQYF
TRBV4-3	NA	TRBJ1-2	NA	TGCGCCAGCAGCCTGTCGAACTTCGAGGGCTATGGCTACACCTTC	CASSLSNFEGYGYTF
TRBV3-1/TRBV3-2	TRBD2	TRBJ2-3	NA	TGTGCCAGCAGCCCGCGACTAGCGGGGGGTCGGGATACGCAGTATTTT	CASSPRLAGGRDTQYF
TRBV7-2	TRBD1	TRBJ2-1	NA	TGTGCCAGCAGCTTAGACAGGGGCGAGTTCTTC	CASSLDRGEFF
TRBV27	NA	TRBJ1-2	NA	TGTGCCAGCAGTCCCCTTTCAAAATCCCTAGATGGCTACACCTTC	CASSPLSKSLDGYTF
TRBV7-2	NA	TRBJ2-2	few	TGTGCCAGCAGCGTCCGGGACTCATGGGGAACCGGGGAGCTGTTTTTT	CASSVRDSWGTGELFF
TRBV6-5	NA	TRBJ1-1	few	TGTGCCAGCAGTTCCTTGGGGAGTGGGGGCCACGAAGCTTTCTTT	CASSSLGSGGHEAFF
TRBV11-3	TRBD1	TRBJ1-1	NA	TGTGCCAGCAGCGAAACAGGGGCGGTAAACACTGAAGCTTTCTTT	CASSETGAVNTEAFF
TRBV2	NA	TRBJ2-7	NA	TGTGCCACCCGGGACGGAGCCTACGAGCAGTACTTC	CATRDGAYEQYF
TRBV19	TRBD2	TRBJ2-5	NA	TGTGCCAGTAGTCCCTCCCCGGGGGGGAAAGAGACCCAGTACTTC	CASSPSPGGKETQYF
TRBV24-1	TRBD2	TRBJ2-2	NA	TGTGCCACCAGTCTAGCGGGAGTTACCGGGGAGCTGTTTTTT	CATSLAGVTGELFF
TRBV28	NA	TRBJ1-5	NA	TGTGCCAGCAGTCCAGGGGGCAATCAGCCCCAGCATTTT	CASSPGGNQPQHF
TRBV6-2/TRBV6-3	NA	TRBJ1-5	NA	TGTGCCAGCAGCCCCCCCCCGGGGGCAACTCAGCCCCAGCATTTT	CASSPPPGATQPQHF
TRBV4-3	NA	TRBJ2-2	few	TGCGCCAGCAGCCAAGTGGGTGGCACCGGGGAGCTGTTTTTT	CASSQVGGTGELFF
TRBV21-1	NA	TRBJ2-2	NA	TGTGCCAGCAGCAAAGGGGCAGGGCGGACCGGGGAGCTGTTTTTT	CASSKGAGRTGELFF
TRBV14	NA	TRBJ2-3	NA	TGTGCCAGCAGCCAAGGGGTAGGGTCACGGACAGATACGCAGTATTTT	CASSQGVGSRTDTQYF